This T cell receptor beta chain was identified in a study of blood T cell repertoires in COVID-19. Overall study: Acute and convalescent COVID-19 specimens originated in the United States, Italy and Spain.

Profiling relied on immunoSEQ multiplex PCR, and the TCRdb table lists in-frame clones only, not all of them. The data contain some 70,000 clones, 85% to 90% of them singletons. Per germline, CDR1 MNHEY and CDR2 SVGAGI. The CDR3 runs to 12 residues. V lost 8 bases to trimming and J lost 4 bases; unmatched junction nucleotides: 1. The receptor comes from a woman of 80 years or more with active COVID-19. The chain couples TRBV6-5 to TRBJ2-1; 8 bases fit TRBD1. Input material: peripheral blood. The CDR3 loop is CASRDRYNEQFF. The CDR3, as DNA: TGTGCCAGCCGGGACAGGTACAATGAGCAGTTCTTC.